This T cell receptor beta chain was obtained from a study of blood T cells in healthy people across ages. This CDR3 has 16 amino acids. The germline V gene encodes CDR1 SGHTA and CDR2 FQGNSA. Trimming removed 5 bases at V and 8 bases at J, with 22 bases between. Next came a second PCR, run for about 6 to 12 cycles, which used a sample-barcoded 5' primer along with a J-beta primer mix. Each CDR3 protein gets one entry after TCRdb re-called the 5' RACE reads with MiXCR. The table records roughly 1 million distinct CDR3 sequences, roughly 24% of them present only once. This clonotype was seen more than once but under ten times. These data also formed part of another study, on T cells of mothers and their children.

Sequencing was carried out using blood. The V gene is TRBV7-2, the J gene TRBJ2-1, with D possibly being TRBD1 (6 bases). The source of this sequence is a girl aged 2-10 years in good health. CDR3 in amino acids: CASSETGDTLMDEQFF. The CDR3 coding sequence is TGTGCCAGCAGCGAGACCGGGGACACTTTAATGGATGAGCAGTTCTTC.